This T cell receptor (beta chain) was obtained from a study of blood T cells in healthy people across ages. V was pared by 6 bases and J by 2 bases, with 13 bases between. The V gene's germline CDR1 is DFQATT and CDR2 SNEGSKA (reference sequence). CDR3 length: 13 residues. Donors each provided roughly 10 milliliters of peripheral blood. The authors isolated at least 7 million PBMCs per sample. A second roughly 6 to 12 cycle PCR used barcoded and J-beta primers. Carrying 12 random nucleotides, a template-switch adaptor labeled each individual cDNA molecule. From the 5' RACE reads, TCRdb called clonotypes with MiXCR, one entry per CDR3 protein. The profile shows about 1.5 million distinct CDR3 sequences, roughly 43% of them singletons. A word on this clonotype: Its cognate antigen is unknown.

General study results and limits: Significant beta diversity loss was already apparent by age approximately 42, declining roughly linearly.

The chain joins TRBV20-1 to TRBJ1-2, with no clear D. Sequencing was carried out using blood. The clonotype comes from a young woman in good health. The CDR3 here is CSAPSPENYGYTF. Here the CDR3 DNA reads TGCAGTGCGCCCTCCCCGGAGAACTATGGCTACACCTTC.